This T cell receptor (beta chain) was retrieved from a study of tumor-infiltrating lymphocytes in localized non-small cell lung cancer. Here immunoSEQ multiplex PCR was the method, and the copy in TCRdb shows in-frame clones only, minus some. Of roughly 14,000 clones listed, roughly 82% are singletons. Trimming removed 3 bases from V and 1 base from J; junction bases left unmatched: 4. The germline CDR1 and CDR2 sequences are KGHSH and LQKENI. The CDR3 is made up of 15 amino acids. The origin of this receptor is a human donor with non-small cell lung cancer. V and J are TRBV18 and TRBJ1-1; 8 bases are shared with TRBD1. The sequenced sample consisted of lung tumor tissue. The CDR3 DNA sequence: TGTGCCAGCTCACCGCAGACAGGGGCGAACACTGAAGCTTTCTTT. It translates to CASSPQTGANTEAFF.